What follows are 22 T cell receptor beta chains derived from one specimen sequenced in a study of blood T cell repertoires in COVID-19. Assay used: immunoSEQ multiplex PCR; TCRdb lists only in-frame clones, some missing. The data contain 250,000 or so clones, around 82% of them seen just once; the ten biggest clones take up roughly 3.1%. Sequences were obtained from PBMCs or T cells enriched from blood (not recorded which). The receptors were gathered from a man between 45 and 60 years old who had recovered from COVID-19.

This clone appeared many times. V and J are TRBV24-1 and TRBJ2-1, with no clear D. This CDR3 has 12 residues. Trimming shortened V by 2 bases and J by 9 bases, and 7 bases separated the two germline ends. Germline CDR1 reads KGHDR; CDR2 reads SFDVKD. For the CDR3, the DNA is TGTGCCACCAGTGATTCCATCGGTGAGCAGTTCTTC. Translating it yields CATSDSIGEQFF.

The V call is TRBV11-2, the J call TRBJ2-1; the match to TRBD1 covers 8 bases. Per germline, CDR1 SGHAT and CDR2 FQNNGV. CDR3 length: 13 residues. V shed 5 bases, J shed 8 bases, and the junction held 5 bases outside the gene matches. The DNA of the CDR3 is TGTGCCAGCAGCGTCGACAGGGGCTATGAGCAGTTCTTC. The encoded protein is CASSVDRGYEQFF.

The chain combines TRBV3-1 (or the pseudogene TRBV3-2) with TRBJ2-7; no firm D call. V lost 3 bases to trimming and J lost 6 bases, with 3 bases between them. The CDR3 runs to 10 residues. The V gene's germline CDR1 is LGHDT and CDR2 YNNKEL (reference sequence). CDR3 in amino acids: CASSQSEQYF. CDR3 in DNA: TGTGCCAGCAGCCAGAGCGAGCAGTACTTC.

The chain links TRBV7-2 to TRBJ1-2; 7 positions agree with TRBD1. The V gene end was trimmed by 3 bases and the J gene end by 7 bases; junction bases not matched to a gene: 11. The CDR3 length is 15 residues. In germline, CDR1 is SGHTA, CDR2 FQGNSA. Here the CDR3 DNA reads TGTGCCAGCAGCTTCGGGACAGCGCAATGGGGTGGCTACACCTTC. It encodes CASSFGTAQWGGYTF.

This sequence joins TRBV6-5 and TRBJ1-6; D perhaps matches TRBD1 (5 bases). The CDR3 runs to 14 residues. V was cut by 6 bases and J by 8 bases, with 14 bases left in between. The V gene's germline CDR1 is MNHEY and CDR2 SVGAGI. The CDR3 DNA is TGTGCCAGCAGGGCCGGGCCGGGGGATTCACCCCTCCACTTT. Translation: CASRAGPGDSPLHF.

This chain joins TRBV25-1 and TRBJ2-7, with D tentatively TRBD2 (6 bases). The CDR3 length is 15 residues. Germline values: CDR1 MGHDK, CDR2 SYGVNS. The ends were cut back, 4 bases at V and 2 bases at J, with 15 bases in the middle. This CDR3 reads CASSGGAGLTYEQYF. The CDR3 DNA reads as TGTGCCAGCAGTGGCGGGGCAGGACTTACCTACGAGCAGTACTTC.

CDR3 in amino acids: CASSRLAANTGELFF. The DNA of the CDR3 is TGTGCCAGCAGTCGACTAGCGGCCAACACCGGGGAGCTGTTTTTT. This chain joins TRBV6-4 and TRBJ2-2; 9 nucleotides match TRBD2. CDR1 is MRHNA, CDR2 SNTAGT, per germline. The CDR3 extends over 15 amino acids. Trimming at V came to 5 bases and at J to 2 bases, leaving 3 bases not matched to a gene.

This clone came up once. The rearrangement links TRBV19 to TRBJ2-7, with D perhaps matching TRBD2 (6 bases). Per germline, CDR1 LNHDA and CDR2 SQIVND (reference sequence). The CDR3 length is 13 residues. Trimming cost V 5 bases and J 3 bases, with 11 bases left between them. In DNA form, the CDR3 reads TGTGCCAGTAGTGGCACCGGGGGCTACGAGCAGTACTTC. Protein sequence: CASSGTGGYEQYF.

V is TRBV11-2 and J is TRBJ1-5; D uncertain. Germline V gene sequence: CDR1 SGHAT, CDR2 FQNNGV. Trimming took off 0 bases at V and 1 base at J, with 4 bases between the two ends. This CDR3 has 14 residues. CDR3 amino acids: CASSLEASNQPQHF. The CDR3 nucleotides are TGTGCCAGCAGCTTAGAGGCCAGCAATCAGCCCCAGCATTTT.

V is TRBV24-1 and J is TRBJ2-7, with 9 bases aligning to TRBD2. CDR1 and CDR2 from the germline V gene are KGHDR and SFDVKD. The length of the CDR3 is 16 residues. V shed 3 bases, J shed 4 bases, and the junction held 9 bases outside the gene matches. The DNA of the CDR3 is TGTGCCACCAGTGATCGGGGACTAGCTGGTCTGTACGAGCAGTACTTC. Residues: CATSDRGLAGLYEQYF.

J is TRBJ2-7 and V is TRBV19; 8 nucleotides agree with TRBD1. The CDR3 totals 15 residues. Germline assignment: CDR1 LNHDA and CDR2 SQIVND (reference sequence). The V gene end was trimmed by 5 bases and the J gene end by 2 bases; junction bases not matched to a gene: 8. The CDR3 reads CASSSIQGEAYEQYF. In DNA form, the CDR3 reads TGTGCCAGTAGTTCAATACAGGGGGAGGCCTACGAGCAGTACTTC.

In the case of this clone: This specimen includes other DNA sequences encoding the same CDR3. The chain employs TRBV9 and TRBJ2-3; D possibly corresponds to TRBD2 (5 bases). The CDR3 sequence is 14 residues long. V lost 2 bases and J lost 0, with 7 bases in between. Per germline, CDR1 SGDLS and CDR2 YYNGEE. The CDR3 sequence is CASSVEGSTDTQYF. The CDR3, as DNA: TGTGCCAGCAGCGTCGAGGGAAGCACAGATACGCAGTATTTT.

This sequence joins TRBV9 and TRBJ2-5, with a weak D call TRBD2 (8 bases). The CDR3 spans 15 residues. CDR1 SGDLS and CDR2 YYNGEE come from the germline V gene. V was cut by 3 bases and J by 4 bases, with 16 bases left in between. The CDR3 nucleotides are TGTGCCAGCAGCGAGGGGGCTAGCGGGCCAGAGACCCAGTACTTC. Encoded protein: CASSEGASGPETQYF.

This chain uses TRBV7-9 with TRBJ1-4; TRBD1 might be the D (5 bases). The CDR3 runs 16 residues. The germline V and J ends were trimmed by 2 bases and 8 bases, with 18 bases remaining between them. The germline gives CDR1 SEHNR, CDR2 FQNEAQ (reference sequence). The CDR3 reads CASSLPLGGAPEKLFF. The CDR3 coding sequence is TGTGCCAGCAGCTTACCCCTAGGCGGGGCCCCCGAAAAACTGTTTTTT.

This clone came up a few times. The chain uses TRBV3-1 (or the pseudogene TRBV3-2) and TRBJ1-2, with a weak D call TRBD1 (6 bases). Germline lookup yields CDR1 LGHDT and CDR2 YNNKEL (reference sequence). V was clipped by 4 bases and J by 4 bases, with 16 bases between them. CDR3 length: 15 residues. CDR3 bases: TGTGCCAGCAGCCGAACCGCCCTGACAGGCTATGGCTACACCTTC. Amino acid sequence: CASSRTALTGYGYTF.

The J gene is TRBJ1-2, the V gene TRBV12-3 or TRBV12-4; D is unclear. V shed 7 bases and J shed 8 bases, with 17 bases lying between them. The CDR3 runs 13 residues. This CDR3 is CASNWGGFQGYTF. The CDR3 nucleotides are TGTGCCAGCAATTGGGGAGGGTTCCAGGGCTACACCTTC.

The rearrangement joins TRBV28 to TRBJ2-7, with D possibly TRBD1 on 6 matching bases. Germline lookup yields CDR1 MDHEN and CDR2 SYDVKM. The CDR3 is 16 amino acids. Deletions cut 7 bases from V and 0 bases from J, with 19 bases between. The CDR3 region is CASTPGGARSSYEQYF. For the CDR3, the DNA is TGTGCCAGCACCCCTGGGGGCGCCCGGAGCTCCTACGAGCAGTACTTC.

This chain joins TRBV3-1 (or the pseudogene TRBV3-2) and TRBJ1-6; tentative D call: TRBD1 (5 bases). Per germline, CDR1 LGHDT and CDR2 YNNKEL (reference sequence). Trimming left V 3 bases short and J 10 bases short, with 22 bases between. This CDR3 is built from 17 residues. CDR3 protein: CASSQGGTVAWRSPLHF. The CDR3 nucleotides are TGTGCCAGCAGCCAGGGCGGGACCGTCGCGTGGCGGTCACCCCTCCACTTT.

V and J are TRBV18 and TRBJ1-4; D is possibly TRBD1 (5 bases). This CDR3 spans 14 amino acids. Germline V gene data show CDR1 as KGHSH and CDR2 as LQKENI. The V gene lost 1 base and the J gene lost 9 bases, with 12 bases spanning the gap. The CDR3 bases are TGTGCCAGCTCACCACTTAGGGGTCTCCAAAAACTGTTTTTT. It specifies CASSPLRGLQKLFF.

The chain has TRBV19 and TRBJ2-1, with TRBD2 identical over 8 bases. The CDR3 is 15 residues long. V was pared by 3 bases and J by 10 bases, with 11 bases of the junction left unmatched. Germline CDR1 is LNHDA and CDR2 is SQIVND (reference sequence). The CDR3 region is CASSIVGGARNEQFF. The CDR3 DNA reads TGTGCCAGTAGTATCGTCGGGGGGGCGCGGAACGAGCAGTTCTTC.

This clone was recorded only once. The junction differs from germline at one of its ends, possibly a read error. This rearrangement joins TRBV7-8 to TRBJ2-1; a weak D match, TRBD2 (6 bases). Looked up from germline, CDR1 is SGHVS and CDR2 is FQNEAQ. The CDR3 contains 15 residues. The DNA for the CDR3 is TGTGCCAGCAGCCTAGCGTTGAGCTCCTACAATGAGCAGTTCTTC. The encoded protein is CASSLALSSYNEQFF.

In this sample, this clone turned up once. One junction end disagrees with the germline gene, perhaps due to a read error. The chain is built from TRBV10-2 and TRBJ2-6; perhaps TRBD2 as D (6 bases). CDR1 is WSHSY, CDR2 SAAADI, per germline. This CDR3 has 17 residues. DNA for the CDR3: TGCCCCAGCAGGCCGCCGGGGGTTACCTCTGGGGCCAACGTCCTGACTTTC. Residues: CPSRPPGVTSGANVLTF.